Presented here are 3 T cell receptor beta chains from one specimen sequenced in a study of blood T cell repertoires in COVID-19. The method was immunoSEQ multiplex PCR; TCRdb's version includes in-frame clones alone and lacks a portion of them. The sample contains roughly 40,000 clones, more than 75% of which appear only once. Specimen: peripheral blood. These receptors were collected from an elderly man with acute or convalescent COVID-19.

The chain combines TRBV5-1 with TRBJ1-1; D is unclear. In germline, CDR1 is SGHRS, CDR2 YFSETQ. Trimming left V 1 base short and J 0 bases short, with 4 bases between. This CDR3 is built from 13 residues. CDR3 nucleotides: TGCGCCAGCAGCTTGCCCATGAACACTGAAGCTTTCTTT. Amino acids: CASSLPMNTEAFF.

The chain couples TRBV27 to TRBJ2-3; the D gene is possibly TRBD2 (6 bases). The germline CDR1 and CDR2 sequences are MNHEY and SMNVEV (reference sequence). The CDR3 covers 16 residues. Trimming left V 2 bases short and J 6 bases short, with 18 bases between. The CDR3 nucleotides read TGTGCCAGCAGTTTAGGGTATATGCCCGCGGGGGATACGCAGTATTTT. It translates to CASSLGYMPAGDTQYF.

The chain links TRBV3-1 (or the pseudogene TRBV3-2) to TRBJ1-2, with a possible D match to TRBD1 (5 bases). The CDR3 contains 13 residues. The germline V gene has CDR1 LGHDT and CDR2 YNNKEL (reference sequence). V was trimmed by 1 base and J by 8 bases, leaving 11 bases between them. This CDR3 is CASSQGDWEGYTF. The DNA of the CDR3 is TGTGCCAGCAGCCAAGGGGACTGGGAAGGCTACACCTTC.